Sequencing of this T cell receptor (beta chain) was carried out in a study of post-analysis software for immune sequencing data. General study findings and limits: Patients showed TRBV5-6, TRBV5-1 and TRBV20-1 among roughly 5 TRBV segments more frequent than in controls.

Each TCR beta cDNA library carried unique molecular identifiers. MiXCR, run by TCRdb on the PCR reads, gives a single entry per CDR3 protein. The sample has 180,000 or so distinct CDR3 sequences, 25% to 35% seen once. This clonotype was found many times. Its target is unknown. With 0 bases clipped from V and 4 bases from J, the junction kept 8 bases outside the gene matches. The germline CDR1 and CDR2 sequences are SGHRS and YFSETQ. This CDR3 contains 16 residues. Source material: blood. The rearrangement links TRBV5-1 to TRBJ2-7; 9 bases map to TRBD1. This sequence was found in a girl aged 2 to 17 with multiple sclerosis. The CDR3 nucleotides are TGCGCCAGCAGCTTGGGTTTTGGACAGGGGCTTTACGAGCAGTACTTC. Protein sequence: CASSLGFGQGLYEQYF. Full variable domain (missing parts from reference TRBV5-1 and TRBJ2-7): KAGVTQTPRYLIKTRGQQVTLSCSPISGHRSVSWYQQTPGQGLQFLFEYFSETQRNKGNFPGRFSGRQFSNSRSEMNVSTLELGDSALYLCASSLGFGQGLYEQYFGPGTRLTVT.